This entry describes one T cell receptor (beta chain). This specimen belongs to a study of control samples from healthy donors and cancer patients. The data were produced by immunoSEQ multiplex PCR, yet TCRdb's version contains in-frame clones alone and is incomplete. The sample has more than 80,000 clones; approximately 93% are singletons. The germline gives CDR1 SEHNR, CDR2 FQNEAQ (reference sequence). The V and J ends lost 5 bases and 0 bases, in that order; junction bases with no gene match: 13. The CDR3 covers 17 residues. The sequenced sample was blood. This sequence originates from a man in his late teens or twenties in good health. The rearrangement joins TRBV7-9 to TRBJ2-7, with 7 bases aligning to TRBD2. The CDR3 sequence is CASSPQGLRGSSYEQYF. CDR3 coding DNA: TGTGCCAGCAGCCCCCAAGGTTTGCGGGGGAGCTCCTACGAGCAGTACTTC.